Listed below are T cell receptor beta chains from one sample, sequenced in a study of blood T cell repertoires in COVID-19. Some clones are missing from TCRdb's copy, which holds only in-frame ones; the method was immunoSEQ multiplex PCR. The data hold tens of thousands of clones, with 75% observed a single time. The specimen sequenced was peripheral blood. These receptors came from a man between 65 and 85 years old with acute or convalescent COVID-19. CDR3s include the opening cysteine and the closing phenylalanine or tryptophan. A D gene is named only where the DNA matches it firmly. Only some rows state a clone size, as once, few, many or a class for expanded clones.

CASSVGTVGSSPLHF	-	TRBV5-6	TRBJ1-6	TRBD1
CAGQGLNYGYTF	once	TRBV2	TRBJ1-2	TRBD1
CASRLAGEQFF	-	TRBV12-3/TRBV12-4	TRBJ2-1	TRBD2
CASSSGAQGNSPLHF	-	TRBV5-1	TRBJ1-6	TRBD1
CASSFRGQGLNIQYF	-	TRBV28	TRBJ2-4	TRBD1
CASSLEEWTGELFF	-	TRBV27	TRBJ2-2	-
CASSQGASGNTIYF	few	TRBV18	TRBJ1-3	-
CASSLQSGLNQPQHF	few	TRBV7-6	TRBJ1-5	-
CASSIEEWTSYGYTF	-	TRBV19	TRBJ1-2	-
CASSEAYNSNQPQHF	-	TRBV6-1	TRBJ1-5	-
CASSFQDRQQPQHF	-	TRBV7-8	TRBJ1-5	TRBD1
CASSFTRADTQYF	once	TRBV11-3	TRBJ2-3	-
CASSPQGQGAKSGYTF	-	TRBV18	TRBJ1-2	TRBD1
CASSFDRVNEKLFF	-	TRBV14	TRBJ1-4	TRBD1
CATRRSGQHGWDTEAFF	few	TRBV19	TRBJ1-1	TRBD1
CASSPQLNTEAFF	-	TRBV28	TRBJ1-1	-
CATSEDRINTEAFF	few	TRBV24-1	TRBJ1-1	-
CASSSGDPVIYEQYF	-	TRBV9	TRBJ2-7	-
CASSYSKGLGGYGYTF	-	TRBV6-5	TRBJ1-2	-
CASRQNTDNEQFF	-	TRBV6-5	TRBJ2-1	-
CASSLVGDRAGELFF	-	TRBV5-1	TRBJ2-2	TRBD1
CASSLDAGYGYTF	-	TRBV12-3/TRBV12-4	TRBJ1-2	-
CASSVHPNTEAFF	-	TRBV11-2	TRBJ1-1	-
CASTTGDSSVYGYTF	-	TRBV6-5	TRBJ1-2	TRBD1
CATTTPGGGTEAFF	-	TRBV28	TRBJ1-1	-
CASSFGGAVVLSPLHF	-	TRBV28	TRBJ1-6	-
CASSSWATVNTEAFF	few	TRBV5-1	TRBJ1-1	-
CAISGGTRASYNEQFF	-	TRBV10-3	TRBJ2-1	TRBD2
CASRASGGETQYF	-	TRBV6-5	TRBJ2-5	-
CASRRQGFDSPLHF	-	TRBV28	TRBJ1-6	TRBD1
CASSYQDSVETQYF	-	TRBV6-6	TRBJ2-5	-
CASSSYRGNEQFF	-	TRBV28	TRBJ2-1	TRBD1